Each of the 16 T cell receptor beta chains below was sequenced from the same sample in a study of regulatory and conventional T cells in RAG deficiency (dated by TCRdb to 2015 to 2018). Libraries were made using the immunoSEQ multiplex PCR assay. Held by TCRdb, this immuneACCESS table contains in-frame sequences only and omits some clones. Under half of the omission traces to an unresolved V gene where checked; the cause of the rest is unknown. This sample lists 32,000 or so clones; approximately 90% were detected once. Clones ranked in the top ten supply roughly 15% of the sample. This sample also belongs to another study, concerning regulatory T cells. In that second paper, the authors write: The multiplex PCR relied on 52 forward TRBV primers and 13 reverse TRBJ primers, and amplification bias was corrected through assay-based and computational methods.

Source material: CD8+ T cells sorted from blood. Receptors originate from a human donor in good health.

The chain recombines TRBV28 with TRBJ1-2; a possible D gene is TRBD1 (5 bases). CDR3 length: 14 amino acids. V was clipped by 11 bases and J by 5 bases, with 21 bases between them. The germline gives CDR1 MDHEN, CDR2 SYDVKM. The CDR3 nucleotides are TGTGCCCTGGGGCGGGGTCTTAAGGTATATGGCTACACCTTC. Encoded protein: CALGRGLKVYGYTF.

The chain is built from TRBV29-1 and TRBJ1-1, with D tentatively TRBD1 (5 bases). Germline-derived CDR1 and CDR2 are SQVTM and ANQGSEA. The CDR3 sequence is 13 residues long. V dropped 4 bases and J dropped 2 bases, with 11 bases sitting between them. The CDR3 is CSVVFGANTEAFF. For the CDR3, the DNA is TGCAGCGTTGTGTTCGGGGCAAACACTGAAGCTTTCTTT.

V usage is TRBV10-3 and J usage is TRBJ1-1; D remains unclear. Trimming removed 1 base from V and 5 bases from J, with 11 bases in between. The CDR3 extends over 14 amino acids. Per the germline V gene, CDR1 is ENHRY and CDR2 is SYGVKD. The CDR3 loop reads CAISELAWRTEAFF. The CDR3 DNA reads TGTGCCATCAGTGAGTTAGCGTGGAGGACTGAAGCTTTCTTT.

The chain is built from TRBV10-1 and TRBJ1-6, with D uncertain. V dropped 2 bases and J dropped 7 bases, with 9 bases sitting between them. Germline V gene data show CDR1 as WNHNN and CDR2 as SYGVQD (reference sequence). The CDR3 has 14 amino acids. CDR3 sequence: CASSERVVNSPLHF. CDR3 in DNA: TGCGCCAGCAGTGAGAGGGTCGTGAATTCACCCCTCCACTTT.

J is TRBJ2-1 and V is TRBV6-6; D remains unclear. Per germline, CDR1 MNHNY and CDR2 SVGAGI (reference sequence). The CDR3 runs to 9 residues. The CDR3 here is CAIGGEQFF. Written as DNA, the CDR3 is TGTGCGATCGGCGGTGAGCAGTTCTTC.

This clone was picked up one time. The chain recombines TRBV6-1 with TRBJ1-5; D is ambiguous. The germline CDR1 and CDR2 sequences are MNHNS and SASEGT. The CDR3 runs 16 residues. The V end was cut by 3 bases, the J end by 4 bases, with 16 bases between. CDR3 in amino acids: CASSDIREGLNQPQHF. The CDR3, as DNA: TGTGCCAGCAGTGATATACGGGAGGGTCTAAATCAGCCCCAGCATTTT.

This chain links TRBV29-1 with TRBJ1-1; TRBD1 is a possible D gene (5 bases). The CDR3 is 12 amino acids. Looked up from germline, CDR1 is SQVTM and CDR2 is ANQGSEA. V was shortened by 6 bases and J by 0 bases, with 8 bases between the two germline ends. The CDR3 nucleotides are TGCAGCGTCTTGGGGCTGAACACTGAAGCTTTCTTT. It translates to CSVLGLNTEAFF.

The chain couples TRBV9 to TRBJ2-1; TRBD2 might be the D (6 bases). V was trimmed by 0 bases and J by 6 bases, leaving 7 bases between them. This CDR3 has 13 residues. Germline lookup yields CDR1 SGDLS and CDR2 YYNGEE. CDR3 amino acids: CASSVELANEQFF. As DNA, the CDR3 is TGTGCCAGCAGCGTAGAACTAGCCAATGAGCAGTTCTTC.

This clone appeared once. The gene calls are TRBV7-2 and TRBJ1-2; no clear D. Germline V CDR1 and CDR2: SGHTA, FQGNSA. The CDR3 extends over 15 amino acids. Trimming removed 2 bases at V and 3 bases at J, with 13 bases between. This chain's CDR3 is CASSLLGPLDYGYTF. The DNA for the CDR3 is TGTGCCAGCAGCTTACTCGGGCCCCTCGACTATGGCTACACCTTC.

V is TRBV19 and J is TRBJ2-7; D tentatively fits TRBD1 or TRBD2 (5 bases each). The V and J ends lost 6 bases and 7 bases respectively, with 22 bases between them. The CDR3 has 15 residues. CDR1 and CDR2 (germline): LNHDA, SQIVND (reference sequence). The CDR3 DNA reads TGTGCCAGTAGCTCCGGGACCCTAGGGGCCTTAGAGCAGTACTTC. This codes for CASSSGTLGALEQYF.

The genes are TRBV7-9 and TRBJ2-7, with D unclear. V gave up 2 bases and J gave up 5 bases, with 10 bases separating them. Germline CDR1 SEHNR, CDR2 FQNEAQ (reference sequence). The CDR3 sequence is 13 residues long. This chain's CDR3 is CASSLSLNNEQYF. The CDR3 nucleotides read TGTGCCAGCAGCTTATCCCTGAATAACGAGCAGTACTTC.

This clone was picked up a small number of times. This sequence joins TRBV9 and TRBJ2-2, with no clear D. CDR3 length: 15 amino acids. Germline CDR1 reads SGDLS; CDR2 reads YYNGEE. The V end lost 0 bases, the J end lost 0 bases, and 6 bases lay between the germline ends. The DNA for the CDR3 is TGTGCCAGCAGCGTAGCAACAGCGAACACCGGGGAGCTGTTTTTT. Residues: CASSVATANTGELFF.

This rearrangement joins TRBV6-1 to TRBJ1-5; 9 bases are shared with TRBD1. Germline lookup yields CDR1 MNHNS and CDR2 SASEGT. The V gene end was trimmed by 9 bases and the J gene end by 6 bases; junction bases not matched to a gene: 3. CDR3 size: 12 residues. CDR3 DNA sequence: TGTGCCAGTGGACAGGGGACTCAGCCCCAGCATTTT. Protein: CASGQGTQPQHF.

CDR3 protein: CASSIRASEEQYF. In DNA form, the CDR3 reads TGTGCCAGTAGTATTCGAGCGTCGGAGGAGCAGTACTTC. The chain recombines TRBV19 with TRBJ2-7; D not resolved. The CDR3 is made up of 13 amino acids. The germline V and J ends were trimmed by 3 bases and 7 bases, with 13 bases remaining between them. Germline V gene data show CDR1 as LNHDA and CDR2 as SQIVND (reference sequence).

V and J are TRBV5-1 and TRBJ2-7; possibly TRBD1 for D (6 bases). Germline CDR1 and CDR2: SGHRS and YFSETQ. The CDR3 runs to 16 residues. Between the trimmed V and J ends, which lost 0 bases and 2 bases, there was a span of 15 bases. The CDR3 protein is CASSLDREGPTYEQYF. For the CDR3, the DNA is TGCGCCAGCAGCTTGGACAGGGAAGGACCCACCTACGAGCAGTACTTC.

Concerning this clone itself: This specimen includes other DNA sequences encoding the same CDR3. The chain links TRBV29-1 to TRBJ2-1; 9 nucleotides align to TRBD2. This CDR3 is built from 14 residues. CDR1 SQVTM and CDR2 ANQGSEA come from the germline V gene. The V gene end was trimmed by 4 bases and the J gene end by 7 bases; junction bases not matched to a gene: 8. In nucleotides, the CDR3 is TGCAGCGTTGGGGGCGGGGGGGCGGGGAATGAGCAGTTCTTC. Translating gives CSVGGGGAGNEQFF.